This entry lists 9 T cell receptor beta chains sequenced from one sample in a study of CD8+CD57+ T cells in acquired aplastic anemia. Both TCR beta VDJ combination and CDR3 sequence profiling were carried out. Genomic DNA was the template for this profiling. One entry per CDR3 protein, called by TCRdb with MiXCR from the reads. The sample consists of some 120,000 distinct CDR3 sequences, over 30% of them appearing once. CD8+CD57+ cell expansion had been shown by flow cytometry in patients chosen for sequencing. Sequenced sample: sorted CD4+, CD8+, or CD8+CD57+ T cells (not recorded which) from PBMCs. The origin of the receptors is a human donor with aplastic anemia.

The chain carries TRBV10-3 and TRBJ2-7, with 9 positions matching TRBD1. J lost 3 bases, V lost 4 bases, and 10 bases had no gene match. This CDR3 spans 16 amino acids. Germline loops: CDR1 ENHRY, CDR2 SYGVKD. CDR3 nucleotides: TGTGCCATCAGTGGTACAGGGGGCGTAGGGGGCTACGAGCAGTACTTC. Protein: CAISGTGGVGGYEQYF.

In its sample, this clonotype was seen a few times. The chain recombines TRBV3-1 with TRBJ1-1; D gene uncertain. CDR3 length equals 15 residues. Trimming removed 1 base from V and 2 bases from J, with 11 bases in between. Germline V lookup: CDR1 LGHDT, CDR2 YNNKEL (reference sequence). In DNA, the CDR3 is TGTGCCAGCAGCCAAGGTTTTTCGATAAACACTGAAGCTTTCTTT. This translates into CASSQGFSINTEAFF.

The CDR3, as DNA: TGTGCCAGACTAACAGGTTGTCGGACAGATACGCAGTATTTT. Protein: CARLTGCRTDTQYF. The rearrangement uses TRBV25-1 and TRBJ2-3; a weak D match, TRBD1 (5 bases). CDR1 and CDR2 (germline): MGHDK, SYGVNS. The CDR3 totals 14 residues. V lost 9 bases and J lost 3, with 16 bases in between.

The chain is built from TRBV28 and TRBJ1-2, with 11 bases lining up with TRBD1. The CDR3 length is 14 residues. The V segment lost 10 bases and the J segment 8 bases; nucleotides outside the gene matches: 12. Germline V lookup: CDR1 MDHEN, CDR2 SYDVKM. The CDR3 DNA reads TGTGCCACTAAAGAAGGACAGGGGGCGGGCGGCTACACCTTC. Encoded protein: CATKEGQGAGGYTF.

The chain links TRBV29-1 to TRBJ1-2; D is possibly TRBD1 (6 bases). V was trimmed by 7 bases and J by 4 bases, leaving 16 bases between them. Germline V gene sequence: CDR1 SQVTM, CDR2 ANQGSEA. This CDR3 comprises 13 residues. CDR3 DNA: TGCAGCGGGTGGGGGCAGGGGTCCTATGGCTACACCTTC. It yields the protein CSGWGQGSYGYTF.

This chain's CDR3 is CASSLNNEQFF. The CDR3 nucleotides read TGTGCCAGCAGCTTAAACAATGAGCAGTTCTTC. This chain links TRBV7-9 with TRBJ2-1; D ambiguous. The CDR3 runs to 11 residues. The germline V gene has CDR1 SEHNR and CDR2 FQNEAQ (reference sequence). V lost 2 bases to trimming and J lost 5 bases, with 1 base between them.

This clonotype was seen at least ten times. The chain uses TRBV9 and TRBJ2-2; D is uncertain. Germline CDR1 reads SGDLS; CDR2 reads YYNGEE. The germline V and J ends were trimmed by 0 bases and 0 bases, with 3 bases remaining between them. CDR3 length equals 14 residues. CDR3 sequence (DNA): TGTGCCAGCAGCGTAGTCCCGAACACCGGGGAGCTGTTTTTT. Its translation: CASSVVPNTGELFF.

The chain combines TRBV15 with TRBJ2-1, with D maybe TRBD1 (6 bases). Germline V lookup: CDR1 LNHNV, CDR2 YYDKDF (reference sequence). V lost 3 bases and J 2 bases, leaving 11 bases between the germline ends. The CDR3 runs 15 residues. The CDR3 reads CATSRDTGPYNEQFF. The CDR3 DNA reads TGTGCCACCAGCAGGGATACAGGGCCCTACAATGAGCAGTTCTTC.

This clonotype was observed at least ten times. The chain carries TRBV4-2 and TRBJ1-2; D not resolved. Germline V gives CDR1 LGHNA, CDR2 YNFKEQ. The CDR3 has 16 amino acids. V was trimmed by 0 bases and J by 2 bases, leaving 13 bases between them. The CDR3 here is CASSQDADTVNYGYTF. In DNA form, the CDR3 reads TGTGCCAGCAGCCAAGACGCAGACACAGTCAACTATGGCTACACCTTC.